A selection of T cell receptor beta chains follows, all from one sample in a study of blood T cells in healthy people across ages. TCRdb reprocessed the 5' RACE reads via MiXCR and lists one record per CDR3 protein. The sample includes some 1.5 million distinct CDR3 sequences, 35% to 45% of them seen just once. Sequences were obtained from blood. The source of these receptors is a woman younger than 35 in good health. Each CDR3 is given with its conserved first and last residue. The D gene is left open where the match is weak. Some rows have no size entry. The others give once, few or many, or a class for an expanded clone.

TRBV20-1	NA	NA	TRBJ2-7	TGCAGTGCTCTCCGGGAGAACCTCCACGAGCAGTACTTC	CSALRENLHEQYF
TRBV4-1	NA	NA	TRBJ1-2	TGCGCCAGCAGCCAAGGAAGTTCTTCCTATGGCTACACCTTC	CASSQGSSSYGYTF
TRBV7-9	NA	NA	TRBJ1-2	TGTGCCAGCAGCTTATATCCCCCCGGGGGAAAACCCTATGGCTACACCTTC	CASSLYPPGGKPYGYTF
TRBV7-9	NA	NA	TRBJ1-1	TGTGCCAGCAGCTTAGCCCGATCTGAAGCTTTCTTT	CASSLARSEAFF
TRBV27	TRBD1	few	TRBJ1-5	TGTGCCAGCAGTGTCCACAGGGGAGAAAGCAATCAGCCCCAGCATTTT	CASSVHRGESNQPQHF
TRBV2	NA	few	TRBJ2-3	TGTGCCAGCAGTGAACGCGTGGCCGGCACAGATACGCAGTATTTT	CASSERVAGTDTQYF
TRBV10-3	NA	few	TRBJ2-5	TGTGCCATCAGAGTCTCCGGGGGAAACCAAGAGACCCAGTACTTC	CAIRVSGGNQETQYF
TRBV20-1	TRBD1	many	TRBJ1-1	TGCAGTGCAAGACAGGGTCTGAACACTGAAGCTTTCTTT	CSARQGLNTEAFF
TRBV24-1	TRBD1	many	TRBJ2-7	TGTGCCACCAGGAATCGTCGGGACAGGGGCTACAATGAGCAGTACTTC	CATRNRRDRGYNEQYF
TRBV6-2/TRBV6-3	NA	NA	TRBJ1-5	TGTGCCAGCAGCCCCAGAGGGTCCCATGTGCCCCAGCATTTT	CASSPRGSHVPQHF
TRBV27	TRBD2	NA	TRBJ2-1	TGTGCCAGCACCACGGGACTAGCGGGTTACAATGAGCAGTTCTTC	CASTTGLAGYNEQFF
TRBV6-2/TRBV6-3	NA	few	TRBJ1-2	TGTGCCAGCAGAGGAACAGGGACGCGCTATGGCTACACCTTC	CASRGTGTRYGYTF
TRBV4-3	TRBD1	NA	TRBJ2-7	TGCGCCAGCAGCCAAGATCGGGGACAGGCTCTTCCCGGGCAGTACTTC	CASSQDRGQALPGQYF
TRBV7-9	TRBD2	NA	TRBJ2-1	TGTGCCAGCAGCTTAGGACTAGCTATCTATGCGCAGTTCTTC	CASSLGLAIYAQFF
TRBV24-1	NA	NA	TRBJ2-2	TGTGCCACCAGTGATTCGGGGGGCCCCGGGGAGCTGTTTTTT	CATSDSGGPGELFF
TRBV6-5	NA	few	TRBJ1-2	TGTGCCAGCAGTTACTCAATAGGCACTAACTATGGCTACACCTTC	CASSYSIGTNYGYTF
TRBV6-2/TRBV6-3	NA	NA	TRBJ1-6	TGTGCCAGCAGTTACCAGGGGCTCGAAGCATCACCCCTCCACTTT	CASSYQGLEASPLHF
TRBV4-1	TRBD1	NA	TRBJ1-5	TGCGCCAGCAGCCGAGGACAGGAAGGCAATCAGCCCCAGCATTTT	CASSRGQEGNQPQHF
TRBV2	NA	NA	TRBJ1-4	TGTGCCAGCAGTGGCCCAGCGGCTAATGAAAAACTGTTTTTT	CASSGPAANEKLFF
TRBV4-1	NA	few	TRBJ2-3	TGCGCCAGCAGCCCCCAGGACAGCTCCACAGATACGCAGTATTTT	CASSPQDSSTDTQYF
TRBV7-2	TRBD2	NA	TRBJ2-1	TGTGCCAGCAGCTTATTAGCGGGAGGGCCAAAAAGTGAGCAGTTCTTC	CASSLLAGGPKSEQFF
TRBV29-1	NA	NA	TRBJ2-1	TGCAGCGTTGAAGAGGAGGCTAGAGGTAATGAGCAGTTCTTC	CSVEEEARGNEQFF
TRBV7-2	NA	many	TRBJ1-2	TGTGCCAGCAGTGGAGTCAACTATGGCTACACCTTC	CASSGVNYGYTF
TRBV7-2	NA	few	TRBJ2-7	TGTGCCAGCAGCTTAGGGGGGGGCAGTGAGCAGTACTTC	CASSLGGGSEQYF
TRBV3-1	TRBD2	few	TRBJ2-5	TGTGCCAGCAGCCAAGTCCTCGGACTAGCGGGACCGCAAGAGACCCAGTACTTC	CASSQVLGLAGPQETQYF
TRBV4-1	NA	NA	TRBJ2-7	TGCGCCAGCAGCCAAGTCCAGGAATTCTCCTACGAGCAGTACTTC	CASSQVQEFSYEQYF
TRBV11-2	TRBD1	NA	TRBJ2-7	TGTGCCAGCAGCTGGCTAGGACAGGGCATCTACGAGCAGTACTTC	CASSWLGQGIYEQYF
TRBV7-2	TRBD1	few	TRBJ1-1	TGTGCCAGCAGCAACAGACAGGGGGCAGGTGAAGCTTTCTTT	CASSNRQGAGEAFF
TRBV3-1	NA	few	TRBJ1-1	TGTGCCAGCAGTCGCTGGGGGTTTGCTGAAGCTTTCTTT	CASSRWGFAEAFF
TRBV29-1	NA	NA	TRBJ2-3	TGCAGCGTTGAACCCCCCCTGGAGGTCGATACGCAGTATTTT	CSVEPPLEVDTQYF
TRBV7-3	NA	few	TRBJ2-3	TGTGCCAGCAGCTCCTACGGAGGGCAGGCAGATACGCAGTATTTT	CASSSYGGQADTQYF
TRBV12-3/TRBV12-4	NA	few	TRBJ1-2	TGTGCCAGCAGTTTAATCGGCCCCCGTGGCTACACCTTC	CASSLIGPRGYTF
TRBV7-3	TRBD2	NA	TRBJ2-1	TGTGCCAGCAGCCCCATAGCGGGGAAGAATGAGCAGTTCTTC	CASSPIAGKNEQFF
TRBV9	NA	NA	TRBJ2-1	TGTGCCAGCAGCGCAGAGTATGAGCAGTTCTTC	CASSAEYEQFF
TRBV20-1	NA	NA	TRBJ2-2	TGCAGTGCTAGAGAGCCAGGGCGGGAGAACACCGGGGAGCTGTTTTTT	CSAREPGRENTGELFF
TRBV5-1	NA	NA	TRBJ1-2	TGCGCCAGCAGCTTGTCCGGACAGCCCGCTGTTGGCTACACCTTC	CASSLSGQPAVGYTF
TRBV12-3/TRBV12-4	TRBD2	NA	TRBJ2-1	TGTGCCAGCAGTCTCTTTGGGACTAGCGAGGCGCAGTTCTTC	CASSLFGTSEAQFF
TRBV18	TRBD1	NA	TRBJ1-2	TGTGCCAGCTCAACTGTGCAGGGGGCTAACTATGGCTACACCTTC	CASSTVQGANYGYTF
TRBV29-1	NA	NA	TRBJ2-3	TGCAGCGTTGAAGGGCACCTTAGCACAGATACGCAGTATTTT	CSVEGHLSTDTQYF